One and the same sample provided the 15 T cell receptor beta chains below, sequenced in a study of Graves' ophthalmopathy and Graves' hyperthyroidism. Amplification of the TCR beta CDR3 regions used RNA transcripts (as template). HTBI primers were employed in first-round RT-PCR, then a second-round multiplex PCR followed. Using its own MiXCR run on the multiplex PCR reads, TCRdb lists one record per CDR3 protein. The sample has about 220,000 distinct CDR3 sequences, roughly 21% seen once; the top ten hold more than 35%. Material: peripheral blood. The receptors were gathered from a woman aged 45-60 years with Graves' ophthalmopathy.

This clonotype was counted at least ten times. The V and J genes are TRBV29-1 and TRBJ2-6; no firm D call. Germline V lookup: CDR1 SQVTM, CDR2 ANQGSEA. This CDR3 is built from 13 residues. V lost 4 bases and J 3 bases, leaving 7 bases between the germline ends. The DNA of the CDR3 is TGCAGCGTTGTCTTTCGTGGGGCCAACGTCCTGACTTTC. This translates into CSVVFRGANVLTF.

This clonotype was seen at least ten times. The chain combines TRBV20-1 with TRBJ1-1; perhaps TRBD1 as D (5 bases). CDR1 is DFQATT and CDR2 is SNEGSKA in the germline V gene (reference sequence). Trimming removed 2 bases at V and 1 base at J, with 17 bases between. There are 16 residues in the CDR3. CDR3 residues: CSARQGRPQRNTEAFF. The CDR3 coding sequence is TGCAGTGCTAGACAGGGTCGGCCTCAACGGAACACTGAAGCTTTCTTT.

The chain uses TRBV20-1 and TRBJ2-5; D possibly corresponds to TRBD1 (6 bases). The CDR3 has 13 residues. In germline, CDR1 is DFQATT, CDR2 SNEGSKA (reference sequence). Trimming pared 1 base from V and 4 bases from J, leaving 10 bases between. The CDR3 region is CSARVQGPETQYF. The CDR3 DNA reads TGCAGTGCTAGAGTACAGGGCCCAGAGACCCAGTACTTC.

The V gene is TRBV11-2, the J gene TRBJ2-6; D uncertain. Trimming removed 5 bases at V and 2 bases at J, with 10 bases between. Germline CDR1 is SGHAT and CDR2 is FQNNGV. The CDR3 sequence is 15 residues long. CDR3 sequence (DNA): TGTGCCAGCAGCGGATGGTATGCTGGGGCCAACGTCCTGACTTTC. Its translation is CASSGWYAGANVLTF.

This clonotype was seen ten or more times. The V gene is TRBV6-2 or TRBV6-3, the J gene TRBJ2-6; TRBD1 aligns across 7 bases. Per the germline V gene, CDR1 is MNHEY and CDR2 is SVGEGT. The CDR3 consists of 14 residues. V lost 5 bases, J lost 12 bases, and 10 bases stayed unmatched. The CDR3 region has the DNA TGTGCCAGCAGTAACACAGGGGAATCTGGCGTCCTGACTTTC. It codes for CASSNTGESGVLTF.

J is TRBJ2-5 and V is TRBV11-2, with 9 bases that match TRBD2. The V and J ends lost 5 bases and 4 bases, in that order; junction bases with no gene match: 8. The germline CDR1 and CDR2 sequences are SGHAT and FQNNGV. The length of the CDR3 is 15 residues. The CDR3 here is CASSQSGLAGETQYF. The CDR3 nucleotides are TGTGCCAGCAGCCAATCGGGACTAGCTGGAGAGACCCAGTACTTC.

This chain links TRBV28 with TRBJ1-5; TRBD1 agrees at 7 bases. The CDR3 is 17 residues long. The germline gives CDR1 MDHEN, CDR2 SYDVKM. V lost 3 bases and J lost 0; bases outside the gene matches: 8. CDR3 in amino acids: CASSFDRESYSNQPQHF. The CDR3 DNA reads TGTGCCAGCAGTTTTGACAGGGAATCTTATAGCAATCAGCCCCAGCATTTT.

This clonotype was seen ten or more times. The V and J genes are TRBV30 and TRBJ1-1; D possibly corresponds to TRBD1 (5 bases). This CDR3 is 13 amino acids long. The V end was cut by 2 bases, the J end by 1 base, with 8 bases between. Germline V gene data show CDR1 as GTSNPN and CDR2 as SVGIG (reference sequence). The CDR3 is CAWSLGGNTEAFF. The CDR3 region has the DNA TGTGCCTGGAGTCTCGGGGGGAACACTGAAGCTTTCTTT.

This clonotype was counted at least ten times. This rearrangement joins TRBV27 to TRBJ2-5; TRBD1 agrees at 9 bases. Trimming removed 8 bases from V and 4 bases from J; junction bases left unmatched: 5. The CDR3 length is 13 residues. Germline values: CDR1 MNHEY, CDR2 SMNVEV (reference sequence). The CDR3 here is CASGGTGRETQYF. CDR3 DNA: TGTGCCAGCGGGGGGACAGGGAGAGAGACCCAGTACTTC.

This clonotype has ten or more counts. The V and J genes are TRBV11-2 and TRBJ2-5; weak D call: TRBD1 (6 bases). Germline CDR1 and CDR2: SGHAT and FQNNGV. V was clipped by 5 bases and J by 7 bases, with 26 bases between them. This CDR3 comprises 17 residues. CDR3 sequence: CASSPVRQGPHRGTQYF. For the CDR3, the DNA is TGTGCCAGCAGCCCCGTCCGGCAGGGGCCCCACCGGGGGACCCAGTACTTC.

This clonotype was counted at least ten times. The chain couples TRBV6-1 to TRBJ1-5; no clear D. The CDR3 sequence is 14 residues long. V gave up 4 bases and J gave up 3 bases, with 10 bases separating them. Germline V CDR1 and CDR2: MNHNS, SASEGT. CDR3 sequence: CASSVTVANQPQHF. CDR3 nucleotides: TGTGCCAGCAGTGTCACAGTTGCCAATCAGCCCCAGCATTTT.

This clonotype occurred many times. This chain connects TRBV7-6 to TRBJ2-7, with TRBD1 matching 7 bases. With V trimmed by 0 bases and J by 3 bases, 5 bases remained unmatched. Germline V gene lookup returns CDR1 SGHVS and CDR2 FNYEAQ. The CDR3 loop spans 15 amino acids. In nucleotides, the CDR3 is TGTGCCAGCAGCTTAGCGGAGGACAGGATCTACGAGCAGTACTTC. Its protein product is CASSLAEDRIYEQYF.

The sample holds many counts of this clonotype. This chain uses TRBV7-3 with TRBJ1-1, with TRBD1 as a possible D gene (6 bases). The CDR3 has 15 amino acids. V was clipped by 0 bases and J by 1 base, with 9 bases between them. Per the germline V gene, CDR1 is SGHTA and CDR2 is FQGTGA. CDR3 protein: CASSLTWTENTEAFF. CDR3 coding DNA: TGTGCCAGCAGCTTAACCTGGACAGAGAACACTGAAGCTTTCTTT.

Comments on this clonotype: This may arise from a read error, as a much more abundant clone is one base away. The rearrangement uses TRBV20-1 and TRBJ1-2, with a weak D call TRBD1 (5 bases). This CDR3 is 14 amino acids long. Between the trimmed V and J ends, which lost 5 bases and 2 bases, there was a span of 15 bases. Germline CDR1 is DFQATT and CDR2 is SNEGSKA (reference sequence). The CDR3 DNA sequence: TGCAGTGCTCAGACGACAGTACGAAACTATGGCTACACCTTC. Amino acids: CSAQTTVRNYGYTF.

A few counts support this clonotype. The chain employs TRBV24-1 and TRBJ1-5; 10 bases map to TRBD1. V was pared by 3 bases and J by 7 bases, with 8 bases of the junction left unmatched. There are 16 residues in the CDR3. The germline CDR1 and CDR2 sequences are KGHDR and SFDVKD. Here the CDR3 DNA reads TGTGCCACCAGTGATCCGGGACAGGGGCGAGGGCAGCCCCAGCATTTT. Its protein is CATSDPGQGRGQPQHF.